One sample yielded the 18 T cell receptor beta chains listed below, sequenced in a study of graft-versus-host responses after intestinal transplantation. Clones were read by immunoSEQ multiplex PCR, and TCRdb kept only the in-frame ones, dropping some. Of just under 100,000 clones in the sample, 80% to 95% were seen once. Sequencing was performed on PBMCs, taken 450 to 460 days after intestinal transplant. The receptors here all came from a human patient who received an intestinal transplant, so some T cells may come from the graft donor.

The chain links TRBV5-4 to TRBJ1-5, with a possible D match to TRBD1 (5 bases). V was trimmed by 9 bases and J by 2 bases, leaving 15 bases between them. The V gene's germline CDR1 is SGHNT and CDR2 YYREEE (reference sequence). This CDR3 spans 14 amino acids. The CDR3 DNA reads TGTGCCACCACAGACAGTTCGGGCAATCAGCCCCAGCATTTT. Protein product: CATTDSSGNQPQHF. Supplemented by reference TRBV5-4 and TRBJ1-5, the full variable domain reads ETGVTQSPTHLIKTRGQQVTLRCSSQSGHNTVSWYQQALGQGPQFIFQYYREEENGRGNFPPRFSGLQFPNYSSELNVNALELDDSALYLCATTDSSGNQPQHFGDGTRLSIL.

The chain uses TRBV10-2 and TRBJ2-5; 8 bases map to TRBD2. The J segment lost 2 bases and the V segment lost 10 bases, leaving 3 bases of the junction unmatched. The CDR3 runs 12 residues. Germline V gene lookup returns CDR1 WSHSY and CDR2 SAAADI. This chain's CDR3 is CATAGGQETQYF. CDR3 nucleotides: TGCGCCACCGCGGGAGGTCAAGAGACCCAGTACTTC.

V is TRBV6-5 and J is TRBJ1-1, with 7 bases fitting TRBD1. Germline V gene lookup returns CDR1 MNHEY and CDR2 SVGAGI. The CDR3 loop spans 14 amino acids. V lost 0 bases to trimming and J lost 8 bases; unmatched junction nucleotides: 6. CDR3 sequence (DNA): TGTGCCAGCAGTTACTCGAGGACAGGCCAGGAAGCTTTCTTT. Translated, it gives CASSYSRTGQEAFF.

This chain connects TRBV10-3 to TRBJ1-5, with a tentative D call TRBD1 (5 bases). CDR1 is ENHRY, CDR2 SYGVKD, per germline. V shed 0 bases and J shed 5 bases, with 11 bases lying between them. CDR3 length: 15 amino acids. This CDR3 reads CAISESGQGHQPQHF. The CDR3 DNA follows: TGTGCCATCAGTGAGTCAGGGCAGGGACATCAGCCCCAGCATTTT.

V is TRBV6-5 and J is TRBJ1-1; the match to TRBD1 covers 7 bases. Per germline, CDR1 MNHEY and CDR2 SVGAGI. V trimming: 6 bases; J trimming: 0 bases; junction bases outside the gene matches: 7. This CDR3 region has 15 residues. As DNA, the CDR3 is TGTGCCAGCAGACGAGGGGACAGCTTGAACACTGAAGCTTTCTTT. Translated, it gives CASRRGDSLNTEAFF.

On this clone itself: The germline gene is not matched at one end of the junction; a read error may be the cause. The chain recombines TRBV7-7 with TRBJ2-7; D call uncertain. CDR3 size: 15 residues. Germline CDR1 and CDR2: SSHAT and FNYEAQ (reference sequence). CDR3 sequence reads: CASSLGSQSSYEQYF. CDR3 coding DNA: TGTGCTAGCAGCTTAGGGTCTCAAAGCTCCTACGAGCAGTACTTC. Complete variable domain (other parts from reference TRBV7-7 and TRBJ2-7): GAGVSQSPRYKVTKRGQDVTLRCDPISSHATLYWYQQALGQGPEFLTYFNYEAQPDKSGLPSDRFSAERPEGSISTLTIQRTEQRDSAMYRCASSLGSQSSYEQYFGPGTRLTVT.

V gene TRBV6-1 combines with J gene TRBJ1-2, with 7 nucleotides matching TRBD1. Germline lookup yields CDR1 MNHNS and CDR2 SASEGT. The CDR3 loop spans 12 amino acids. V shed 4 bases, J shed 10 bases, and the junction held 6 bases outside the gene matches. Here the CDR3 reads CASSVRQGAYTF. The CDR3 bases are TGTGCCAGCAGTGTCCGACAGGGCGCCTACACCTTC.

The J gene is TRBJ1-5, the V gene TRBV5-1; the D gene is possibly TRBD1 (5 bases). V was shortened by 4 bases and J by 7 bases, with 18 bases between the two germline ends. Germline V gene data show CDR1 as SGHRS and CDR2 as YFSETQ. The CDR3 has 15 residues. This CDR3 is CASSLGPGVGQPQHF. The CDR3 DNA follows: TGCGCCAGCAGCCTGGGGCCGGGGGTAGGACAGCCCCAGCATTTT.

This rearrangement joins TRBV7-6 to TRBJ2-4, with 11 bases fitting TRBD1. Trimming removed 5 bases from V and 2 bases from J; junction bases left unmatched: 11. The germline V gene encodes CDR1 SGHVS and CDR2 FNYEAQ. The CDR3 consists of 18 residues. The CDR3 spells CASSPHGQGARTKNIQYF. CDR3 in DNA: TGTGCCAGCAGCCCCCACGGACAGGGGGCGAGGACCAAAAACATTCAGTACTTC.

The chain employs TRBV10-3 and TRBJ2-5; TRBD2 matches at 8 bases. With V trimmed by 5 bases and J by 1 base, 3 bases remained unmatched. Germline V lookup: CDR1 ENHRY, CDR2 SYGVKD. The CDR3 has 14 amino acids. The CDR3 reads CAISRGTSQETQYF. For the CDR3, the DNA is TGTGCCATCAGTAGAGGGACTAGCCAAGAGACCCAGTACTTC.

The chain employs TRBV29-1 and TRBJ2-7; maybe TRBD1 (6 bases). Trimming cost V 3 bases and J 5 bases, with 14 bases left between them. In germline, CDR1 is SQVTM, CDR2 ANQGSEA. The CDR3 runs to 13 residues. CDR3: CSVDSGALNEQYF. The CDR3 coding sequence is TGCAGCGTTGATTCAGGGGCACTGAACGAGCAGTACTTC.

The CDR3: CASSQSGYNEQFF. The CDR3 coding sequence is TGCGCCAGCAGTCAATCGGGGTACAATGAGCAGTTCTTC. V and J are TRBV23-1 and TRBJ2-1; D ambiguous. TRBV23-1 is sorted into the ORF group, with uncertain function. Trimming left V 0 bases short and J 4 bases short, with 4 bases between. The CDR3 length is 13 residues.

This chain connects TRBV7-8 to TRBJ1-4; D may be TRBD1 (6 bases). This CDR3 has 13 residues. Germline CDR1 and CDR2: SGHVS and FQNEAQ. V lost 5 bases, J lost 17 bases, and 21 bases lay in between. The CDR3 reads CASSPDSSGSRFF. In nucleotides, the CDR3 is TGTGCCAGCAGCCCGGACAGTTCGGGGAGCCGATTTTTT.

The DNA of the CDR3 is TGCGCCAGCCTCCGGGCGAGCAATGAGCAGTTCTTC. Translated: CASLRASNEQFF. The genes are TRBV10-2 and TRBJ2-1; no clear D gene. V lost 8 bases to trimming and J lost 6 bases, with 11 bases between them. Per the germline V gene, CDR1 is WSHSY and CDR2 is SAAADI. CDR3 size: 12 residues.

The chain uses TRBV2 and TRBJ1-4; D is undetermined. V lost 10 bases and J lost 3, with 15 bases in between. CDR1 and CDR2 (germline): SNHLY, FYNNEI. The CDR3 is 14 residues long. This CDR3 reads CATALSSSNEKLFF. Here the CDR3 DNA reads TGTGCCACCGCGCTCAGCTCCTCTAATGAAAAACTGTTTTTT.

The chain is built from TRBV5-1 and TRBJ2-5; D not certain. The J call could be wrong; TRBJ2-7 is a better fit for the DNA end. Germline lookup yields CDR1 SGHRS and CDR2 YFSETQ. This CDR3 has 12 amino acids. The CDR3 nucleotides are TGCGCCAGCAGCATGGATATCACCGAGCAGTACTTC. Its translation: CASSMDITEQYF.

V is TRBV29-1 and J is TRBJ1-2, with no clear D. V lost 1 base, J lost 0 bases, and 6 bases lay in between. The CDR3 sequence is 13 residues long. Per germline, CDR1 SQVTM and CDR2 ANQGSEA. The CDR3 sequence: CSVEVGSNYGYTF. In nucleotides, the CDR3 is TGCAGCGTTGAAGTAGGCTCTAACTATGGCTACACCTTC.

The chain links TRBV11-3 to TRBJ1-1; D is undetermined. Per the germline V gene, CDR1 is SGHNT and CDR2 is YENEEA. Deletions cut 4 bases from V and 6 bases from J, with 6 bases between. The CDR3 extends over 11 amino acids. This CDR3 is CASSSGAEAFF. The CDR3 coding sequence is TGTGCCAGCAGCTCGGGAGCTGAAGCTTTCTTT.